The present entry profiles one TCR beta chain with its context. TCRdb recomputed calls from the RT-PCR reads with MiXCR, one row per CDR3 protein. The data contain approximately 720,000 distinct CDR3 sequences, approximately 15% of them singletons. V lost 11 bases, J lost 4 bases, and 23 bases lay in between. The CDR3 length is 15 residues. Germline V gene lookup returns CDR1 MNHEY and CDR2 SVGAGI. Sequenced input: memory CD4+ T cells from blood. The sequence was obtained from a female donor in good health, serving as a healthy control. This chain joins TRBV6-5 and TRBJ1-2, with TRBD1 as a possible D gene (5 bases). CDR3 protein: CAGAILKGGIYGYTF. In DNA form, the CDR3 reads TGTGCCGGGGCAATTCTTAAGGGCGGAATCTATGGCTACACCTTC.